This TCR beta chain was captured by sequencing in a study of regulatory T cells in long-lasting Graves disease. Relying on iRepertoire HTBI primers and Arm-PCR of CDR3 regions, the team built TCR beta libraries. TCRdb reprocessed the multiplex PCR reads via MiXCR and lists one record per CDR3 protein. Altogether 360,000 or so distinct CDR3 sequences are present, around 16% being singletons, with the ten largest covering 20% to 25%. This clonotype was recorded a few times. Time point here: newly diagnosed GD, antithyroid drugs for less than 3 months. RNA isolated from PBMCs was used to make the TCR library. V lost 3 bases, J lost 6 bases, and 9 bases stayed unmatched. Germline assignment: CDR1 SGHTS and CDR2 YDEGEE. CDR3 length equals 16 residues. These sequences were also reported in another study, on T cells in Graves' hyperthyroidism and ophthalmopathy. As that study records: Blood also contained most expanded thyroid clonotypes above 0.001.

Sample: peripheral blood mononuclear cells (PBMCs), taken at new diagnosis, from a patient treated with antithyroid drugs. The chain links TRBV5-8 to TRBJ1-5; TRBD1 matches at 10 bases. The source is a woman aged 18-35 years with Graves disease. CDR3 sequence (DNA): TGTGCCAGCAGCTCCGCGATCGACAGGGGGCTTCAGCCCCAGCATTTT. It codes for CASSSAIDRGLQPQHF.